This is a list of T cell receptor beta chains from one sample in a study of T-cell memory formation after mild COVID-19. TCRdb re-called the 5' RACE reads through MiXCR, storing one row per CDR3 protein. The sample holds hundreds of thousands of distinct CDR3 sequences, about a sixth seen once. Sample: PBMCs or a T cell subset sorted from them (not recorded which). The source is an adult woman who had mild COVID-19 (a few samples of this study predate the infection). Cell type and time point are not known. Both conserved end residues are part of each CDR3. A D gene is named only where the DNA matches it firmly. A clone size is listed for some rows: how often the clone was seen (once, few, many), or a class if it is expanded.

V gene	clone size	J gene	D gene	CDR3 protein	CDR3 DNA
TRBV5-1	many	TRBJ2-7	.	CASSLDGSMGYF	TGCGCCAGCAGCTTGGATGGTAGTATGGGGTACTTC
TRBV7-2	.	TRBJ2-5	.	CASSYQKGGQVRYF	TGTGCCAGCAGCTATCAAAAAGGGGGTCAGGTCCGGTACTTC
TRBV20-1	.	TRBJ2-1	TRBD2	CSAGQTSGRVNEQFF	TGCAGTGCTGGCCAGACTAGCGGGAGGGTGAATGAGCAGTTCTTC
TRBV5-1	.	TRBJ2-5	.	CASSVDTQETQYF	TGCGCCAGCAGCGTGGACACGCAAGAGACCCAGTACTTC
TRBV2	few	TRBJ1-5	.	CASSGASSNQPQHF	TGTGCCAGCAGTGGGGCGAGTAGCAATCAGCCCCAGCATTTT
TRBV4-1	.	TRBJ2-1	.	CASSRPKGGVNEQFF	TGCGCCAGCAGCCGACCAAAGGGGGGCGTAAATGAGCAGTTCTTC
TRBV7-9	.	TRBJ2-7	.	CASSPLVGGTYEQYF	TGTGCCAGCAGCCCCCTTGTTGGGGGGACCTACGAGCAGTACTTC
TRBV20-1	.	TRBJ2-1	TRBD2	CSAHSGGASGEQFF	TGCAGTGCTCATAGCGGGGGGGCGAGCGGTGAGCAGTTCTTC
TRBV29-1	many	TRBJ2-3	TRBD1	CSAKGQPYTDTQYF	TGCAGCGCCAAGGGACAGCCCTACACAGATACGCAGTATTTT
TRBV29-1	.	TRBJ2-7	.	CSAIHPPYEQYF	TGCAGCGCTATCCACCCCCCGTACGAGCAGTACTTC
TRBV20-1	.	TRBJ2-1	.	CSAGAGHPSYNEQFF	TGCAGTGCTGGGGCGGGGCACCCCTCCTACAATGAGCAGTTCTTC
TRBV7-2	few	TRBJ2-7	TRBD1	CASSLAGQVHEQYF	TGTGCCAGCAGCTTAGCGGGACAGGTCCACGAGCAGTACTTC
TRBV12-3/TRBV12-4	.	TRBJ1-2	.	CASSPLRAAGYTF	TGTGCCAGCAGTCCCCTACGTGCAGCTGGCTACACCTTC
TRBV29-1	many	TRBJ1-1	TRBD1	CSASRGRAEAFF	TGCAGCGCCTCCAGGGGGAGGGCTGAAGCTTTCTTT
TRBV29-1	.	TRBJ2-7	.	CSVEGGQAGRAYEQYF	TGCAGCGTTGAAGGCGGACAGGCCGGGAGGGCCTACGAGCAGTACTTC
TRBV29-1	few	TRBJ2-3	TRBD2	CSVDLTSGLTVTDTQYF	TGCAGCGTTGACCTGACTAGCGGACTAACCGTCACAGATACGCAGTATTTT
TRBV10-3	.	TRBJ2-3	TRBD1	CATAPGQSTDTQYF	TGTGCCACCGCCCCGGGACAGAGCACAGATACGCAGTATTTT
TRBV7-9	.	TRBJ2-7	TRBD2	CASTPLRREKAIWSSYEQYF	TGTGCCAGCACCCCCCTTCGGCGGGAGAAGGCGATTTGGAGCTCCTACGAGCAGTACTTC
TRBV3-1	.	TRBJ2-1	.	CASSELGVGARHNNEQFF	TGTGCCAGCAGCGAGCTGGGGGTCGGGGCCCGGCATAACAATGAGCAGTTCTTC
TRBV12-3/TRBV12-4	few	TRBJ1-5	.	CASSLDTGSVNQPQHF	TGTGCCAGCAGTTTAGACACAGGGTCCGTCAATCAGCCCCAGCATTTT
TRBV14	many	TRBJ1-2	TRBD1	CASSGTGNYGYTF	TGTGCCAGCAGCGGGACAGGGAACTATGGCTACACCTTC
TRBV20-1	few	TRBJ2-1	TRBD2	CSARDMVLAGVTYNEQFF	TGCAGTGCTAGAGATATGGTCCTAGCGGGGGTGACATACAATGAGCAGTTCTTC
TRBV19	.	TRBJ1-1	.	CASSRHSNTEAFF	TGTGCCAGTAGTCGTCACAGTAACACTGAAGCTTTCTTT
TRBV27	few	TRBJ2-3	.	CASALAGPSTDTQYF	TGTGCCAGCGCGCTGGCGGGCCCGAGCACAGATACGCAGTATTTT
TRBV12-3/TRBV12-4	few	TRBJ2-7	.	CASSFGRDEQYF	TGTGCCAGCAGCTTTGGCAGGGACGAGCAGTACTTC
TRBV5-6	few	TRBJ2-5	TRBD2	CASSLTSGSWETQYF	TGTGCCAGCAGCCTGACTAGCGGATCGTGGGAGACCCAGTACTTC
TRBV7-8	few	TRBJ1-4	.	CATRGEAAAGPNEKLFF	TGTGCCACCCGGGGGGAGGCAGCGGCGGGGCCAAATGAAAAACTGTTTTTT
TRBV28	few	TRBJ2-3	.	CASSPGPGVTSDTQYF	TGTGCCAGCAGCCCTGGCCCAGGGGTTACCTCAGATACGCAGTATTTT
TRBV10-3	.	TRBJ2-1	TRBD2	CAITGGETSYNEQFF	TGTGCCATCACGGGGGGAGAGACCTCCTACAATGAGCAGTTCTTC
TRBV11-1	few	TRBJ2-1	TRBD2	CASSSSRSGGHQVYNEQFF	TGTGCCAGCAGCTCCTCGAGGAGCGGGGGCCATCAGGTCTACAATGAGCAGTTCTTC
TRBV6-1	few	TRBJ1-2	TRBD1	CASSEPGTGYGYTF	TGTGCCAGCAGTGAGCCCGGGACAGGCTATGGCTACACCTTC
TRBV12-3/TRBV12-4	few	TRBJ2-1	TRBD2	CASSSPGGPWSSYNEQFF	TGTGCCAGCAGTTCGCCGGGAGGGCCTTGGAGCTCCTACAATGAGCAGTTCTTC
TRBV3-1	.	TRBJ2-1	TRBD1	CASSQIVPGQGYNEQFF	TGTGCCAGCAGCCAAATTGTTCCGGGACAGGGATACAATGAGCAGTTCTTC
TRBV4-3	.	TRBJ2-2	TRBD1	CASSQETGATNTGELFF	TGCGCCAGCAGCCAAGAGACAGGGGCAACGAACACCGGGGAGCTGTTTTTT
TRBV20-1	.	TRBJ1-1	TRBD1	CSAADRVNVNTEAFF	TGCAGTGCTGCGGACAGGGTAAATGTGAACACTGAAGCTTTCTTT
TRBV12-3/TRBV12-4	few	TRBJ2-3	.	CASSLDGGHFTDTQYF	TGTGCCAGCAGTTTAGATGGGGGACACTTCACAGATACGCAGTATTTT
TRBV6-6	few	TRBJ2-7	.	CASAGAPRDSYEQYF	TGTGCCAGCGCGGGGGCCCCTCGAGACTCCTACGAGCAGTACTTC
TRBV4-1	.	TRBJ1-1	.	CASSPREGRANTEAFF	TGCGCCAGCAGCCCACGAGAGGGCAGAGCCAACACTGAAGCTTTCTTT
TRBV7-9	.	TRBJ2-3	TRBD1	CASSATGESTDTQYF	TGTGCCAGCAGCGCGACAGGGGAGAGCACAGATACGCAGTATTTT
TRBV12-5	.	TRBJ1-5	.	CASGSGRTNQPQHF	TGTGCTAGTGGTTCAGGACGGACAAATCAGCCCCAGCATTTT
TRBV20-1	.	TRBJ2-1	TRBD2	CSANPGLAGGNEQFF	TGCAGTGCTAACCCGGGACTAGCGGGGGGGAATGAGCAGTTCTTC
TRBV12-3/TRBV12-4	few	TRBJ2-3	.	CASSLHGMDTQYF	TGTGCCAGCAGTCTCCACGGTATGGATACGCAGTATTTT
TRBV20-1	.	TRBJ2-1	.	CSARLVLSYNEQFF	TGCAGTGCTAGACTAGTTCTCTCCTACAATGAGCAGTTCTTC
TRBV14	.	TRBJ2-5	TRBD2	CASSQDGLAGPRETQYF	TGTGCCAGCAGCCAAGACGGACTAGCGGGGCCCCGGGAGACCCAGTACTTC